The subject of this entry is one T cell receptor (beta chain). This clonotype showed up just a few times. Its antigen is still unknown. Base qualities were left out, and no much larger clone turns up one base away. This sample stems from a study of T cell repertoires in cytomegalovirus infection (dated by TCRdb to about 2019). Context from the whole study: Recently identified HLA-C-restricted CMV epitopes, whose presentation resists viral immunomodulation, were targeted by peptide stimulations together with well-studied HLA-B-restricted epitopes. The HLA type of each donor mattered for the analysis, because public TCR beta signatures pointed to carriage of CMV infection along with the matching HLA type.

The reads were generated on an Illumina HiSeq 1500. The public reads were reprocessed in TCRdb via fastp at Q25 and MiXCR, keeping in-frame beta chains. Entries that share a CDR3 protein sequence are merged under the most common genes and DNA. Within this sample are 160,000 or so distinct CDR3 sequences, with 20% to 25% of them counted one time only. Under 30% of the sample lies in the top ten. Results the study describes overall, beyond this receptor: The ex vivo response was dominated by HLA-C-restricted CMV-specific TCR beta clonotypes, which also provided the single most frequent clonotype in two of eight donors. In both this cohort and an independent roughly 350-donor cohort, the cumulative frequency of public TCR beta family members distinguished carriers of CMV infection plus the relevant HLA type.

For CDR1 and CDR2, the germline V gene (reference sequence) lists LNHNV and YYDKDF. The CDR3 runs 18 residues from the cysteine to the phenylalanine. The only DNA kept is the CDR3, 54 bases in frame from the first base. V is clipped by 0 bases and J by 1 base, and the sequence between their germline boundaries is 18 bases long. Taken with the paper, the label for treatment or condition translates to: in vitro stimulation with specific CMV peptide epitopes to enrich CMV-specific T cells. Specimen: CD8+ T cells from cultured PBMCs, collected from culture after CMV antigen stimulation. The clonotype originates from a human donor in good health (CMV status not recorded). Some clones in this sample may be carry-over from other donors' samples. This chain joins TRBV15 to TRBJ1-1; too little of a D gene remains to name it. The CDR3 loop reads CATSRDFEGTLANTEAFF. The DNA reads TGTGCCACCAGCAGAGATTTTGAGGGAACGCTGGCGAACACTGAAGCTTTCTTT.